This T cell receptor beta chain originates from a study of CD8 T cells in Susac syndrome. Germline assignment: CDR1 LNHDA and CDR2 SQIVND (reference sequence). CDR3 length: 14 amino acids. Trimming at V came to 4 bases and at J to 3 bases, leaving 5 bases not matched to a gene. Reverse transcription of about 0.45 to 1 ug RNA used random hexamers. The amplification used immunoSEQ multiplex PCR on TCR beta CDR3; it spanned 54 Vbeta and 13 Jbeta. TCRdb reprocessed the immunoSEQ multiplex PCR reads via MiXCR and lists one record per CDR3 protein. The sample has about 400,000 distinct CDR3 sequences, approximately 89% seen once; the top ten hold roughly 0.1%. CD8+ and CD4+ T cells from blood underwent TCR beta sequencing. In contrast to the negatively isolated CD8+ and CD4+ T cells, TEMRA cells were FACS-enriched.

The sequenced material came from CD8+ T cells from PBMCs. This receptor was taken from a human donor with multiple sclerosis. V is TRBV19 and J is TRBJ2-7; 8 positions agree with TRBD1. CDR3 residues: CASSTSGTGYEQYF. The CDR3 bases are TGTGCCAGTAGTACCTCAGGGACAGGCTACGAGCAGTACTTC.